One sample yielded the 29 T cell receptor beta chains listed below, sequenced in a study of Graves' ophthalmopathy and Graves' hyperthyroidism. TCR beta CDR3 regions were amplified from RNA transcripts. Second-round multiplex PCR came after a first-round RT-PCR that employed HTBI primers. TCRdb re-derived calls from the multiplex PCR reads in MiXCR, one entry per CDR3 protein. The data hold over a million distinct CDR3 sequences, with roughly two fifths observed a single time. Sequencing was done on a sample of peripheral blood or thyroid tissue (not recorded which). Receptors were obtained from an adult man with Graves' hyperthyroidism.

V is TRBV10-3 and J is TRBJ2-3, with D possibly matching TRBD2 (6 bases). CDR1 and CDR2 from the germline V gene are ENHRY and SYGVKD. CDR3 length equals 12 residues. Trimming removed 4 bases at V and 9 bases at J, with 11 bases between. The CDR3: CAISAGGRTQYF. CDR3 nucleotides: TGTGCCATCAGTGCAGGAGGGAGGACGCAGTATTTT.

In this sample, this clonotype turned up a few times. The chain uses TRBV20-1 and TRBJ1-4; D is undetermined. The CDR3 contains 16 residues. Looked up from germline, CDR1 is DFQATT and CDR2 is SNEGSKA (reference sequence). V lost 0 bases, J lost 5 bases, and 16 bases lay in between. CDR3: CSARDIEILPNEKLFF. DNA of the CDR3: TGCAGTGCTAGAGATATCGAGATTTTACCAAATGAAAAACTGTTTTTT.

A single count supports this clonotype. The chain combines TRBV29-1 with TRBJ1-1, with 10 bases lining up with TRBD1. CDR3 length: 16 residues. Germline CDR1 SQVTM, CDR2 ANQGSEA. J was trimmed by 5 bases and V by 6 bases; bases with no gene match: 15. CDR3 sequence (DNA): TGCAGCGTCTCCCGTAGACAGGGGGCCAGAATTACTGAAGCTTTCTTT. Its translation: CSVSRRQGARITEAFF.

The chain joins TRBV24-1 to TRBJ2-5; no firm D call. Germline V CDR1 and CDR2: KGHDR, SFDVKD. The CDR3 is made up of 10 amino acids. Trimming left V 3 bases short and J 9 bases short, with 4 bases between. The CDR3 loop is CATSDGAQYF. CDR3 bases: TGTGCCACCAGTGATGGGGCCCAGTACTTC.

The chain has TRBV7-6 and TRBJ2-7; TRBD2 aligns across 8 bases. The junction had 8 bases not matched to a gene; V was cut back by 5 bases and J by 2 bases. CDR3 length equals 15 residues. Germline values: CDR1 SGHVS, CDR2 FNYEAQ. CDR3 amino acids: CASSGGSGRPYEQYF. For the CDR3, the DNA is TGTGCCAGCAGCGGAGGCAGCGGGAGACCCTACGAGCAGTACTTC. Complete variable domain (other parts from reference TRBV7-6 and TRBJ2-7): GAGVSQSPRYKVTKRGQDVALRCDPISGHVSLYWYRQALGQGPEFLTYFNYEAQQDKSGLPNDRFSAERPEGSISTLTIQRTEQRDSAMYRCASSGGSGRPYEQYFGPGTRLTVT.

This clonotype was seen repeatedly, ten times or more. This chain links TRBV19 with TRBJ1-3; D is unresolved. CDR1 is LNHDA, CDR2 SQIVND, per germline (reference sequence). Deletions cut 6 bases from V and 0 bases from J, with 6 bases between. This CDR3 spans 13 amino acids. For the CDR3, the DNA is TGTGCCAGTAGACAGAGCTCTGGAAACACCATATATTTT. Its protein product is CASRQSSGNTIYF. Full variable domain (rest looked up from reference TRBV19 and TRBJ1-3): DGGITQSPKYLFRKEGQNVTLSCEQNLNHDAMYWYRQDPGQGLRLIYYSQIVNDFQKGDIAEGYSVSREKKESFPLTVTSAQKNPTAFYLCASRQSSGNTIYFGEGSWLTVV.

For this clonotype: A much larger clone lies a single base off, so this may be a read error. The V gene is TRBV2, the J gene TRBJ2-3; D ambiguous. This CDR3 has 10 amino acids. Germline CDR1 is SNHLY and CDR2 is FYNNEI. Here the CDR3 DNA reads TGTGCCAGCCCGTCAGATGCGCAGTATTTT. It encodes CASPSDAQYF.

With regard to this clonotype: At one end the junction does not follow the germline gene, possibly because of a read error. The chain uses TRBV10-2 and TRBJ2-7; D possibly corresponds to TRBD1 (5 bases). CDR1 is WSHSY and CDR2 is SAAADI in the germline V gene. The CDR3 is 17 residues long. CDR3 sequence: CAISDEDSSLGLGEQYF. The CDR3 coding sequence is TGTGCCATCAGTGATGAAGACAGCTCCCTAGGCCTGGGCGAGCAGTACTTC.

A remark on this clonotype: Its ends do not fully match the called genes, so a read error is possible. DNA for the CDR3: TGTGCCACCAGCAGTTGGCTAGGGACTGGAGTTTCCTTT. Translation: CATSSWLGTGVSF. The chain links TRBV15 to TRBJ1-1; D perhaps matches TRBD1 (5 bases). CDR1 is LNHNV, CDR2 YYDKDF, per germline (reference sequence). The CDR3 has 13 residues.

This clonotype was recorded a few times. J is TRBJ2-5 and V is TRBV2; D remains ambiguous. Looked up from germline, CDR1 is SNHLY and CDR2 is FYNNEI. The CDR3 spans 12 residues. V was cut by 7 bases and J by 4 bases, with 10 bases left in between. In nucleotides, the CDR3 is TGTGCCAGCACGACACTCGCAGAGACCCAGTACTTC. This encodes CASTTLAETQYF.

The CDR3 sequence is CASSYSGHHSYEQYF. The CDR3 region has the DNA TGTGCCAGCAGTTACTCTGGACACCATTCCTACGAGCAGTACTTC. The chain is built from TRBV6-5 and TRBJ2-7, with D perhaps matching TRBD1 (5 bases). Germline assignment: CDR1 MNHEY and CDR2 SVGAGI. Trimming pared 0 bases from V and 1 base from J, leaving 10 bases between. The CDR3 loop spans 15 amino acids.

The CDR3 spells CASSLTGGSAEAFF. In DNA, the CDR3 is TGTGCCAGCAGCCTGACAGGGGGCTCTGCTGAAGCTTTCTTT. The chain joins TRBV7-2 to TRBJ1-1; 10 bases are a match to TRBD1. Germline V lookup: CDR1 SGHTA, CDR2 FQGNSA. This CDR3 region has 14 residues. J was trimmed by 6 bases and V by 5 bases; bases with no gene match: 6.

This clonotype was observed once. It may be a read error: a sequence one base away is much more abundant. The genes are TRBV20-1 and TRBJ2-5; D is unclear. This CDR3 has 11 residues. Germline lookup yields CDR1 DFQATT and CDR2 SNEGSKA (reference sequence). Trimming left V 7 bases short and J 0 bases short, with 6 bases between. As DNA, the CDR3 is TGCAGTGGCGACCACCAAGAGACCCAGTACTTC. As protein: CSGDHQETQYF.

This clonotype was seen ten or more times. The chain is built from TRBV5-8 and TRBJ1-6, with a possible D match to TRBD1 (6 bases). V lost 1 base, J lost 5 bases, and 13 bases lay in between. This CDR3 spans 16 amino acids. CDR1 and CDR2 from the germline V gene are SGHTS and YDEGEE. This chain's CDR3 is CASSLQPGHNNSPLHF. CDR3 nucleotides: TGTGCCAGCAGCTTGCAACCGGGACACAATAATTCACCCCTCCACTTT.

The genes are TRBV29-1 and TRBJ2-5; the D gene is possibly TRBD1 (8 bases). The length of the CDR3 is 10 residues. The V and J ends lost 6 bases and 12 bases respectively, with 14 bases between them. Germline V gives CDR1 SQVTM, CDR2 ANQGSEA. The DNA of the CDR3 is TGCAGCGTGGGGGGGGGACAGGAGTACTTC. It is translated as CSVGGGQEYF.

The J gene is TRBJ2-2, the V gene TRBV12-3 or TRBV12-4; perhaps D is TRBD1 or TRBD2 (6 bases each). V lost 5 bases, J lost 3 bases, and 16 bases lay in between. The CDR3 spans 16 residues. The CDR3 is CASSVLGGPYTGELFF. DNA for the CDR3: TGTGCCAGCAGTGTTTTAGGGGGGCCGTACACCGGGGAGCTGTTTTTT.

The chain recombines TRBV10-3 with TRBJ1-1, with D hard to call. The CDR3 covers 13 residues. The germline V gene encodes CDR1 ENHRY and CDR2 SYGVKD. V lost 0 bases and J 4 bases, leaving 6 bases between the germline ends. The chain's CDR3 is CAISESVATEAFF. CDR3 DNA sequence: TGTGCCATCAGTGAGTCAGTGGCCACTGAAGCTTTCTTT.

This clonotype was observed at least ten times. This chain uses TRBV20-1 with TRBJ2-7; 7 nucleotides agree with TRBD1. V gave up 6 bases and J gave up 1 base; unmatched junction bases: 15. The CDR3 is made up of 16 amino acids. The germline CDR1 and CDR2 sequences are DFQATT and SNEGSKA (reference sequence). CDR3 sequence reads: CSASAEGDRESYEQYF. CDR3 nucleotide sequence: TGCAGTGCGAGCGCCGAGGGGGACAGAGAATCCTACGAGCAGTACTTC.

V is TRBV7-9 and J is TRBJ1-1; 10 bases fit TRBD1. This CDR3 comprises 17 residues. The V gene's germline CDR1 is SEHNR and CDR2 FQNEAQ (reference sequence). V lost 1 base and J lost 2; bases outside the gene matches: 7. Here the CDR3 DNA reads TGTGCCAGCAGCTTAGACGAAGGGACAGGGGATAACACTGAAGCTTTCTTT. This translates into CASSLDEGTGDNTEAFF.

A single count supports this clonotype. The chain links TRBV7-2 to TRBJ1-2; maybe TRBD1 (5 bases). CDR1 is SGHTA and CDR2 is FQGNSA in the germline V gene. This CDR3 comprises 18 residues. V was clipped by 5 bases and J by 3 bases, with 25 bases between them. CDR3 residues: CASSPRGGRDGGDYGYTF. The CDR3 bases are TGTGCCAGCAGCCCCCGGGGAGGACGGGACGGGGGAGACTATGGCTACACCTTC.

Points on this clonotype: This sequence may be a read error, since a much larger clone differs from it by one base. This chain connects TRBV25-1 to TRBJ1-5, with 10 bases matching TRBD1. V trimming: 7 bases; J trimming: 7 bases; junction bases outside the gene matches: 10. The CDR3 covers 15 residues. Looked up from germline, CDR1 is MGHDK and CDR2 is SYGVNS. CDR3 amino acids: CASTDPGQGRQPQHF. CDR3 bases: TGTGCCAGCACCGATCCGGGACAGGGGAGGCAGCCCCAGCATTTT.

Turning to this clonotype: A single base separates this from a much larger clone, so it may be a read error. The chain recombines TRBV29-1 with TRBJ2-5, with D possibly being TRBD1 (5 bases). The CDR3 consists of 10 residues. Trimming left V 7 bases short and J 7 bases short, with 10 bases between. Germline-derived CDR1 and CDR2 are SQVTM and ANQGSEA. This CDR3 is CSGLRGTQYF. The CDR3 DNA is TGCAGCGGGCTTAGGGGGACCCAGTACTTC.

For this clonotype: This clone may be a read error of a much larger clone one base away. The rearrangement joins TRBV2 to TRBJ2-5; D not resolved. Germline CDR1 SNHLY, CDR2 FYNNEI. This CDR3 has 12 residues. This CDR3 is CVSRSNQETQYF. CDR3 DNA sequence: TGTGTCAGCAGGTCGAACCAAGAGACCCAGTACTTC.

In this sample, this clonotype turned up many times. The genes are TRBV2 and TRBJ1-6; weak D call: TRBD1 (6 bases). V was pared by 3 bases and J by 7 bases, with 16 bases between. This CDR3 has 16 residues. Germline V gene data show CDR1 as SNHLY and CDR2 as FYNNEI. CDR3: CASSDPRRGRNSPLHF. CDR3 bases: TGTGCCAGCAGTGACCCCCGCAGGGGACGGAATTCACCCCTCCACTTT.

This clonotype was detected a few times. The rearrangement joins TRBV6-6 to TRBJ1-4; D perhaps matches TRBD1 (5 bases). Between the trimmed V and J ends, which lost 5 bases and 8 bases, there was a span of 15 bases. This CDR3 has 14 amino acids. Germline V gene sequence: CDR1 MNHNY, CDR2 SVGAGI (reference sequence). CDR3 region: CASSRSDSWEKLFF. The CDR3 DNA sequence: TGTGCCAGCAGTCGTAGCGACAGTTGGGAAAAACTGTTTTTT.

This clonotype showed up just a few times. The chain recombines TRBV11-2 with TRBJ2-7, with D unresolved. The germline V gene has CDR1 SGHAT and CDR2 FQNNGV. V was clipped by 1 base and J by 6 bases, with 10 bases between them. The CDR3 spans 13 residues. CDR3: CASSLAQVFEQYF. DNA for the CDR3: TGTGCCAGCAGCTTAGCGCAGGTTTTCGAGCAGTACTTC.

The V gene is TRBV5-5, the J gene TRBJ1-2; possibly TRBD1 for D (6 bases). The V gene lost 0 bases and the J gene lost 5 bases, with 14 bases spanning the gap. Germline CDR1 reads SGHKS; CDR2 reads YYEKEE (reference sequence). This CDR3 is 15 amino acids long. The CDR3 nucleotides read TGTGCCAGCAGCTTGGCGGGGGCACCCAATTATGGCTACACCTTC. Amino acid sequence: CASSLAGAPNYGYTF.

This clonotype appeared a few times. This chain connects TRBV7-9 to TRBJ1-1, with D perhaps TRBD1 (5 bases). Trimming cost V 5 bases and J 11 bases, with 15 bases left between them. Germline CDR1 is SEHNR and CDR2 is FQNEAQ (reference sequence). The CDR3 has 12 amino acids. CDR3 in amino acids: CASSRTTQVAFF. CDR3 DNA: TGTGCCAGCAGCCGGACAACTCAAGTGGCTTTCTTT.

This clonotype was counted ten times or more. The V call is TRBV15, the J call TRBJ1-5; no reliable D call. The CDR3 loop spans 15 amino acids. In germline, CDR1 is LNHNV, CDR2 YYDKDF (reference sequence). V shed 1 base and J shed 2 bases, with 9 bases lying between them. In DNA form, the CDR3 reads TGTGCCACCAGCAGAGGCGGGGTAGGCAATCAGCCCCAGCATTTT. Its protein is CATSRGGVGNQPQHF.